This TCR beta chain was profiled in a study of CD8 T cells in ankylosing spondylitis. This clonotype was observed a few times. Via MiXCR, TCRdb re-called the 5' RACE reads, giving one row per CDR3 protein. The data show roughly 140,000 distinct CDR3 sequences, around 45% seen once. The CDR3 sequence is 16 residues long. The V end was cut by 5 bases, the J end by 4 bases, with 17 bases between. The chain carries TRBV12-3 or TRBV12-4 and TRBJ2-2; D may be TRBD2 (6 bases). What was sequenced was synovial fluid, either unsorted or a sorted T cell fraction (not recorded which). The receptor was derived from a male donor with ankylosing spondylitis. Written as DNA, the CDR3 is TGTGCCAGCAGTCGACCGGGGGAAGGGCGCACCGGGGAGCTGTTTTTT. It codes for CASSRPGEGRTGELFF.